These 14 T cell receptor beta chains were sequenced from one sample in a study of beta chain features in type 1 diabetes. Study-wide points: TCRB CDR3s from Type 1 diabetes patients were moderately but significantly shorter in all four CD4+ subsets.

Antigens of these TCRs are unknown. Reverse transcription of all isolated RNA meant that expressed TCRB transcripts were sequenced. Repertoires were generated with immunoSEQ multiplex PCR, while TCRdb's copy carries only in-frame clones and drops some. This sample yields 600,000 to 700,000 clones, of which roughly 13% are seen a single time; about 0.02% belongs to the top ten. Specimen: naive CD4+ T cells from blood. The receptors were gathered from a young man with type 1 diabetes.

This clone was detected only a few times. The chain uses TRBV6-5 and TRBJ2-7; perhaps TRBD1 as D (6 bases). CDR1 MNHEY and CDR2 SVGAGI come from the germline V gene. The CDR3 consists of 12 residues. The ends were cut back, 4 bases at V and 6 bases at J, with 10 bases in the middle. CDR3 in DNA: TGTGCCAGCAGTTCGACAGGCTCCGAGCAGTACTTC. Its protein product is CASSSTGSEQYF.

The chain combines TRBV7-2 with TRBJ1-2; tentatively, D is TRBD1 (5 bases). Germline CDR1 is SGHTA and CDR2 is FQGNSA. The germline V and J ends were trimmed by 5 bases and 7 bases, with 17 bases remaining between them. The CDR3 covers 14 residues. CDR3 region: CASSPDEGWGGYTF. The CDR3, as DNA: TGTGCCAGCAGCCCGGATGAGGGGTGGGGTGGCTACACCTTC. Drawing the rest from reference TRBV7-2 and TRBJ1-2, the complete variable domain is GAGVSQSPSNKVTEKGKDVELRCDPISGHTALYWYRQSLGQGLEFLIYFQGNSAPDKSGLPSDRFSAERTGGSVSTLTIQRTQQEDSAVYLCASSPDEGWGGYTFGSGTRLTVV.

This clone was detected a few times. V and J are TRBV6-1 and TRBJ2-3; D is uncertain. CDR1 MNHNS and CDR2 SASEGT come from the germline V gene. Trimming pared 8 bases from V and 0 bases from J, leaving 9 bases between. The CDR3 has 13 residues. This chain's CDR3 is CASRGASTDTQYF. In DNA form, the CDR3 reads TGTGCCAGCCGTGGTGCTAGCACAGATACGCAGTATTTT.

The rearrangement uses TRBV29-1 and TRBJ2-2, with D hard to call. The length of the CDR3 is 15 residues. V was pared by 0 bases and J by 2 bases, with 10 bases between. Germline V lookup: CDR1 SQVTM, CDR2 ANQGSEA. DNA for the CDR3: TGCAGCGTTGAAGAAGTCGGGCGAAACACCGGGGAGCTGTTTTTT. This sequence encodes CSVEEVGRNTGELFF.

The genes are TRBV9 and TRBJ2-7; TRBD2 might be the D (8 bases). Germline V gene data show CDR1 as SGDLS and CDR2 as YYNGEE. This CDR3 is 15 amino acids long. Trimming left V 4 bases short and J 5 bases short, with 19 bases between. CDR3 nucleotide sequence: TGTGCCAGCAGCCCAGGGGGGACTAGTTTACACGAGCAGTACTTC. Its translation: CASSPGGTSLHEQYF.

This rearrangement joins TRBV28 to TRBJ1-5; possible D gene TRBD1, 5 bases. There are 14 residues in the CDR3. Germline-derived CDR1 and CDR2 are MDHEN and SYDVKM. V dropped 2 bases and J dropped 9 bases, with 14 bases sitting between them. CDR3 nucleotides: TGTGCCAGCAGTTTACCTCTCGGAGGGGTGCCCCAGCATTTT. Protein product: CASSLPLGGVPQHF.

The chain joins TRBV18 to TRBJ2-3; D remains unclear. The CDR3 spans 14 residues. From germline, CDR1 is KGHSH and CDR2 LQKENI. Trimming cost V 1 base and J 4 bases, with 9 bases left between them. The CDR3 DNA is TGTGCCAGCTCACCACTCTACGAGCCAGATACGCAGTATTTT. It is translated as CASSPLYEPDTQYF.

This sequence joins TRBV6-4 and TRBJ2-6, with D unclear. Germline CDR1 and CDR2: MRHNA and SNTAGT. V lost 6 bases and J lost 3, with 9 bases in between. This CDR3 spans 14 amino acids. The CDR3 sequence: CASREDIGANVLTF. Here the CDR3 DNA reads TGTGCCAGCAGAGAAGACATTGGGGCCAACGTCCTGACTTTC.

This sequence joins TRBV2 and TRBJ1-2, with D perhaps TRBD1 (5 bases). The ends were cut back, 6 bases at V and 4 bases at J, with 15 bases in the middle. The CDR3 is 14 residues long. CDR1 is SNHLY and CDR2 is FYNNEI in the germline V gene. The CDR3 spells CASSGFVDSYGYTF. The CDR3 nucleotides read TGTGCCAGCAGCGGATTCGTTGACAGCTATGGCTACACCTTC.

The sample holds a few counts of this clone. The rearrangement links TRBV19 to TRBJ1-5; D possibly corresponds to TRBD1 (6 bases). CDR1 and CDR2 from the germline V gene are LNHDA and SQIVND (reference sequence). This CDR3 contains 16 residues. Trimming removed 4 bases at V and 2 bases at J, with 15 bases between. Here the CDR3 reads CASSNLQGSGNQPQHF. The DNA for the CDR3 is TGTGCCAGTAGTAACTTACAGGGTAGCGGCAATCAGCCCCAGCATTTT.

This clone was seen a handful of times. The chain is built from TRBV7-2 and TRBJ2-6; tentative D call: TRBD2 (6 bases). Germline values: CDR1 SGHTA, CDR2 FQGNSA. The ends were cut back, 4 bases at V and 4 bases at J, with 11 bases in the middle. CDR3 length: 15 residues. The CDR3 coding sequence is TGTGCCAGCAGCTCCGGGGGATTCGGGGCCAACGTCCTGACTTTC. Translated, it gives CASSSGGFGANVLTF.

This clone came up a few times. The rearrangement joins TRBV5-6 to TRBJ2-6; no reliable D call. The CDR3 has 19 amino acids. Between the trimmed V and J ends, which lost 6 bases and 0 bases, there was a span of 22 bases. CDR1 is SGHDT, CDR2 YYEEEE, per germline. CDR3 sequence reads: CASNHLIGEGNSGANVLTF. Here the CDR3 DNA reads TGTGCCAGCAACCACCTCATCGGAGAAGGGAACTCTGGGGCCAACGTCCTGACTTTC.

The J gene is TRBJ1-1, the V gene TRBV30; 7 bases align to TRBD1. Germline V gene lookup returns CDR1 GTSNPN and CDR2 SVGIG (reference sequence). V trimming: 7 bases; J trimming: 1 base; junction bases outside the gene matches: 9. This CDR3 region has 14 residues. The CDR3: CASRRGQTNTEAFF. CDR3 DNA: TGTGCCTCTAGGCGGGGACAGACGAACACTGAAGCTTTCTTT.

This chain joins TRBV2 and TRBJ2-2; 8 bases are shared with TRBD1. The junction had 7 bases not matched to a gene; V was cut back by 6 bases and J by 7 bases. Germline lookup yields CDR1 SNHLY and CDR2 FYNNEI. This CDR3 contains 14 residues. CDR3: CASRDRATGGELFF. The DNA for the CDR3 is TGTGCCAGCAGGGACAGGGCAACGGGCGGGGAGCTGTTTTTT.